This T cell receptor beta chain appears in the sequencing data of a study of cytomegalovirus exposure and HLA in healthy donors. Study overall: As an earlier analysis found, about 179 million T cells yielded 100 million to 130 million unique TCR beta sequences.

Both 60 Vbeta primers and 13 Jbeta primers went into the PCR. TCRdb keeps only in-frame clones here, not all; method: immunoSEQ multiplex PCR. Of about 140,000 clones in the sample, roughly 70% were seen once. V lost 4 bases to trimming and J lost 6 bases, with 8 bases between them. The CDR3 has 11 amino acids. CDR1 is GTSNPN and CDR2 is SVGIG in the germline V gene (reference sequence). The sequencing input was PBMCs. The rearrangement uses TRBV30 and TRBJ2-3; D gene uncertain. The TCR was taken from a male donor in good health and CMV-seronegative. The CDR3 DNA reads TGTGCCTGGACCCGGTCGGATACGCAGTATTTT. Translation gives CAWTRSDTQYF.